A selection of T cell receptor beta chains follows, all from one sample in a study of blood T cell repertoires in COVID-19. Assay used: immunoSEQ multiplex PCR; TCRdb lists only in-frame clones, some missing. The data show roughly 38,000 clones, around 81% seen once. Sequencing was carried out using peripheral blood. These receptors all come from a man in his forties or fifties with active COVID-19. CDR3s include the opening cysteine and the closing phenylalanine or tryptophan. Size is omitted from some rows. Given values are once, few, many or a class for expanded clones.

j_call: TRBJ1-1
cdr3_length: 17
clone_size: NA
v_call: TRBV6-2/TRBV6-3
cdr3_aa: CASSYISQGARNTEAFF

j_call: TRBJ2-2
cdr3_length: 16
clone_size: few
v_call: TRBV3-1/TRBV3-2
cdr3_aa: CASSQYGVINTGELFF

j_call: TRBJ2-7
cdr3_length: 14
clone_size: NA
v_call: TRBV2
cdr3_aa: CASRRDYSSYEQYF

j_call: TRBJ1-1
cdr3_length: 15
clone_size: NA
v_call: TRBV19
cdr3_aa: CASSISGSGDRGGFF

j_call: TRBJ2-5
cdr3_length: 15
clone_size: NA
v_call: TRBV7-6
cdr3_aa: CASSPRDTRSETQYF

j_call: TRBJ2-1
cdr3_length: 16
clone_size: NA
v_call: TRBV10-3
cdr3_aa: CAISDRLAGDGGEQFF

j_call: TRBJ1-2
cdr3_length: 15
clone_size: NA
v_call: TRBV5-4
cdr3_aa: CASSLGSGGDNGYTF

j_call: TRBJ1-2
cdr3_length: 13
clone_size: NA
v_call: TRBV2
cdr3_aa: CASSATGQGGYTF

j_call: TRBJ2-6
cdr3_length: 19
clone_size: NA
v_call: TRBV7-2
cdr3_aa: CASSLVRGTARTGANVLTF

j_call: TRBJ2-7
cdr3_length: 13
clone_size: few
v_call: TRBV19
cdr3_aa: CASSIMTGNEQYF

j_call: TRBJ2-2
cdr3_length: 15
clone_size: few
v_call: TRBV19
cdr3_aa: CASSRSGGTTGELFF

j_call: TRBJ2-3
cdr3_length: 18
clone_size: NA
v_call: TRBV11-2
cdr3_aa: CASSPRGPLLEVTDTQYF

j_call: TRBJ2-4
cdr3_length: 14
clone_size: NA
v_call: TRBV5-5
cdr3_aa: CASSLPTGENIQYF

j_call: TRBJ2-7
cdr3_length: 13
clone_size: NA
v_call: TRBV7-2
cdr3_aa: CASSRGLDYEQYF

j_call: TRBJ2-2
cdr3_length: 15
clone_size: NA
v_call: TRBV7-2
cdr3_aa: CASSLGEGDTGELFF

j_call: TRBJ2-5
cdr3_length: 13
clone_size: NA
v_call: TRBV2
cdr3_aa: CASRTGDQETQYF

j_call: TRBJ1-5
cdr3_length: 16
clone_size: NA
v_call: TRBV7-8
cdr3_aa: CASSPLQGDFNQPQHF

j_call: TRBJ1-1
cdr3_length: 16
clone_size: NA
v_call: TRBV7-6
cdr3_aa: CASSLGAWGVHTEAFF

j_call: TRBJ2-3
cdr3_length: 15
clone_size: NA
v_call: TRBV6-6
cdr3_aa: CASSYQAGGEDTQYF

j_call: TRBJ2-5
cdr3_length: 15
clone_size: NA
v_call: TRBV6-2/TRBV6-3
cdr3_aa: CASSYVAGGGETQYF

j_call: TRBJ2-7
cdr3_length: 15
clone_size: NA
v_call: TRBV11-2
cdr3_aa: CASSFGAGGSYEQYF

j_call: TRBJ1-3
cdr3_length: 21
clone_size: NA
v_call: TRBV4-2
cdr3_aa: CASSRVLTQGIITSSGNTIYF

j_call: TRBJ2-3
cdr3_length: 15
clone_size: NA
v_call: TRBV12-5
cdr3_aa: CASGWGQGGLGTQYF

j_call: TRBJ2-7
cdr3_length: 13
clone_size: NA
v_call: TRBV27
cdr3_aa: CASSPSGNHEQYF

j_call: TRBJ2-6
cdr3_length: 18
clone_size: NA
v_call: TRBV5-1
cdr3_aa: CASSWGTGAPSGANVLTF

j_call: TRBJ1-3
cdr3_length: 16
clone_size: few
v_call: TRBV4-3
cdr3_aa: CASSQDRDSSGNTIYF

j_call: TRBJ1-1
cdr3_length: 14
clone_size: NA
v_call: TRBV18
cdr3_aa: CASSPAGKNTEAFF

j_call: TRBJ2-7
cdr3_length: 13
clone_size: NA
v_call: TRBV5-1
cdr3_aa: CASTAVSGYEQYF

j_call: TRBJ2-5
cdr3_length: 15
clone_size: NA
v_call: TRBV6-2/TRBV6-3
cdr3_aa: CASSRRTDHGKTQYF

j_call: TRBJ2-1
cdr3_length: 15
clone_size: once
v_call: TRBV6-6
cdr3_aa: CASSYSGGTYNEQFF

j_call: TRBJ1-1
cdr3_length: 14
clone_size: NA
v_call: TRBV9
cdr3_aa: CASSARGGGTEAFF

j_call: TRBJ1-2
cdr3_length: 18
clone_size: once
v_call: TRBV3-1/TRBV3-2
cdr3_aa: CASSQGTGHRRTFYGYTF

j_call: TRBJ2-1
cdr3_length: 15
clone_size: NA
v_call: TRBV7-6
cdr3_aa: CASSAGTSGGSEQFF

j_call: TRBJ2-1
cdr3_length: 15
clone_size: NA
v_call: TRBV21-1
cdr3_aa: CASVPSDTRYNEQFF

j_call: TRBJ1-6
cdr3_length: 14
clone_size: once
v_call: TRBV25-1
cdr3_aa: CASSDARDNSPLHF

j_call: TRBJ2-7
cdr3_length: 16
clone_size: few
v_call: TRBV6-6
cdr3_aa: CASIKNPGQGTYEQYF

j_call: TRBJ2-2
cdr3_length: 15
clone_size: NA
v_call: TRBV7-6
cdr3_aa: CASSLLTGNTGELFF

j_call: TRBJ1-3
cdr3_length: 14
clone_size: NA
v_call: TRBV2
cdr3_aa: CASSGDSPGNTIYF

j_call: TRBJ2-7
cdr3_length: 14
clone_size: NA
v_call: TRBV27
cdr3_aa: CASKDSGRVYEQYF

j_call: TRBJ2-2
cdr3_length: 15
clone_size: NA
v_call: TRBV10-3
cdr3_aa: CAITPGQGVSEELFF

j_call: TRBJ2-1
cdr3_length: 17
clone_size: NA
v_call: TRBV7-9
cdr3_aa: CASSFPRGLAAYNEQFF

j_call: TRBJ1-5
cdr3_length: 16
clone_size: NA
v_call: TRBV2
cdr3_aa: CASSELRTGGNQPQHF

j_call: TRBJ1-4
cdr3_length: 15
clone_size: once
v_call: TRBV6-5
cdr3_aa: CASSYSGQDHEKLFF

j_call: TRBJ1-6
cdr3_length: 13
clone_size: NA
v_call: TRBV27
cdr3_aa: CASSAGLYSPLHF

j_call: TRBJ2-2
cdr3_length: 16
clone_size: NA
v_call: TRBV27
cdr3_aa: CASSPPDSWNTGELFF

j_call: TRBJ2-1
cdr3_length: 11
clone_size: NA
v_call: TRBV6-2/TRBV6-3
cdr3_aa: CASSTGTGRVF

j_call: TRBJ2-5
cdr3_length: 13
clone_size: once
v_call: TRBV29-1
cdr3_aa: CSGGQGARETQYF

j_call: TRBJ2-1
cdr3_length: 15
clone_size: NA
v_call: TRBV9
cdr3_aa: CASSPHYESYNEQFF

j_call: TRBJ1-2
cdr3_length: 14
clone_size: NA
v_call: TRBV7-9
cdr3_aa: CASSLSAQGWGYTF

j_call: TRBJ1-4
cdr3_length: 13
clone_size: NA
v_call: TRBV6-5
cdr3_aa: CASKGTGLEKLFF

j_call: TRBJ2-5
cdr3_length: 14
clone_size: once
v_call: TRBV6-5
cdr3_aa: CASSYSAYRETQYF

j_call: TRBJ2-7
cdr3_length: 14
clone_size: NA
v_call: TRBV2
cdr3_aa: CASSKSTSGGEQYF

j_call: TRBJ2-1
cdr3_length: 17
clone_size: NA
v_call: TRBV27
cdr3_aa: CASSLIGLAGAGNEQFF

j_call: TRBJ2-7
cdr3_length: 15
clone_size: few
v_call: TRBV7-8
cdr3_aa: CASSLNAGTAYEQYF